The 16 T cell receptor beta chains below come from one sample, sequenced in a study of cytomegalovirus exposure and HLA in healthy donors (TCRdb year 2017). Library construction relied on the immunoSEQ multiplex PCR assay. For the multiplex PCR, a mixture combining 60 forward primers for TCR Vbeta segments and 13 reverse primers for TCR Jbeta segments was used. What TCRdb holds here is the immuneACCESS table cut down to in-frame rearrangements. Part of the clones is not present; checked against another copy, under half of the missing clones reflect an unresolved V gene, and the others are unexplained. Recorded for this sample are over 65,000 clones; around 67% of them occurred a single time. The ten largest clones take up 6.9% of the sample. The sequencing input was PBMCs. The receptors originated from a woman aged 45-65 years in good health and CMV-seropositive.

The chain links TRBV7-3 to TRBJ1-1, with 11 positions matching TRBD1. V dropped 3 bases and J dropped 2; count of bases not matched to a gene: 5. The CDR3 is 16 amino acids. Germline V gene data show CDR1 as SGHTA and CDR2 as FQGTGA. CDR3 coding DNA: TGTGCCAGCAGCTTCTCCGGGACAGGGGGTAACACTGAAGCTTTCTTT. Translation gives CASSFSGTGGNTEAFF.

The rearrangement links TRBV13 to TRBJ2-3; the match to TRBD2 covers 8 bases. J gave up 2 bases and V 5 bases, and 9 bases lay outside the gene matches. Germline V gene sequence: CDR1 PRHDT, CDR2 FYEKMQ (reference sequence). CDR3 size: 16 residues. The DNA of the CDR3 is TGTGCCAGCAGCGACGGTGGCGGGGGGCTCACAGATACGCAGTATTTT. Protein product: CASSDGGGGLTDTQYF.

The chain links TRBV6-5 to TRBJ2-5; 12 bases line up with TRBD1. Germline CDR1 MNHEY, CDR2 SVGAGI. V shed 2 bases, J shed 4 bases, and the junction held 2 bases outside the gene matches. The CDR3 contains 15 residues. The CDR3 is CASSYPGQGAETQYF. DNA for the CDR3: TGTGCCAGCAGTTACCCGGGACAGGGGGCAGAGACCCAGTACTTC.

This CDR3 is CASSLEVKNIQYF. CDR3 coding DNA: TGTGCCAGCAGCCTAGAAGTCAAAAACATTCAGTACTTC. The chain employs TRBV5-6 and TRBJ2-4; D unclear. The V gene's germline CDR1 is SGHDT and CDR2 YYEEEE. The CDR3 loop spans 13 amino acids. V was cut by 4 bases and J by 3 bases, with 8 bases left in between.

This clone was counted a single time. The chain uses TRBV4-1 and TRBJ2-2; TRBD2 agrees at 11 bases. The CDR3 loop spans 20 amino acids. The trim removed 0 bases at V and 1 base at J, leaving 10 bases unmatched. Germline CDR1 reads MGHRA; CDR2 reads YSYEKL. The CDR3 loop is CASSQDGTPLAGGNTGELFF. In DNA, the CDR3 is TGCGCCAGCAGCCAAGATGGGACCCCTCTAGCGGGGGGGAACACCGGGGAGCTGTTTTTT.

J is TRBJ2-5 and V is TRBV7-3; D is unresolved. The V end lost 1 base, the J end lost 7 bases, and 7 bases lay between the germline ends. From germline, CDR1 is SGHTA and CDR2 FQGTGA. CDR3 length: 12 amino acids. The CDR3, as DNA: TGTGCCAGCAGCTTAAATTACGGGACCCAGTACTTC. It codes for CASSLNYGTQYF.

A single count supports this clone. This rearrangement joins TRBV19 to TRBJ2-7; D not resolved. Germline V gene lookup returns CDR1 LNHDA and CDR2 SQIVND (reference sequence). The CDR3 contains 15 residues. The V end lost 3 bases, the J end lost 0 bases, and 12 bases lay between the germline ends. In DNA form, the CDR3 reads TGTGCCAGTAGTATTCAGTTGGGCCGCTCCTACGAGCAGTACTTC. Amino acids: CASSIQLGRSYEQYF.

The rearrangement uses TRBV7-3 and TRBJ1-1; D perhaps matches TRBD1 (5 bases). Germline V CDR1 and CDR2: SGHTA, FQGTGA. V lost 1 base and J 6 bases, leaving 15 bases between the germline ends. CDR3 size: 15 residues. The CDR3 spells CASSLNKGDGSEAFF. The CDR3 DNA reads TGTGCCAGCAGCTTAAATAAAGGGGATGGGTCTGAAGCTTTCTTT.

In its sample, this clone was seen a few times. The rearrangement joins TRBV6-1 to TRBJ2-5; 7 nucleotides align to TRBD1. Germline V gives CDR1 MNHNS, CDR2 SASEGT. This CDR3 has 15 amino acids. Trimming took 5 bases from V and 5 from J; bases not matched to a gene: 11. The CDR3: CASSFHDRVRETQYF. The CDR3 DNA is TGTGCCAGCAGTTTTCATGACAGGGTCAGGGAGACCCAGTACTTC.

The rearrangement uses TRBV9 and TRBJ2-7; 8 bases agree with TRBD1. V was pared by 4 bases and J by 0 bases, with 12 bases of the junction left unmatched. The CDR3 runs to 17 residues. Looked up from germline, CDR1 is SGDLS and CDR2 is YYNGEE. CDR3: CASSPRGDRLSSYEQYF. The CDR3 DNA follows: TGTGCCAGCAGCCCCCGAGGGGACAGGTTGAGCTCCTACGAGCAGTACTTC.

On this clone: The junction differs from germline at one of its ends, possibly a read error. The V gene is TRBV7-9, the J gene TRBJ2-5; D ambiguous. The length of the CDR3 is 14 residues. Germline V CDR1 and CDR2: SEHNR, FQNEAQ (reference sequence). The DNA for the CDR3 is TGTTCCAGCAGCTTAGCTTTCAGAGGAGAGACCCAGTACTTC. This sequence encodes CSSSLAFRGETQYF.

This clone was seen just once. CDR3 nucleotide sequence: TGTGCCAGCAGCGCGGGACAGGGTGGAGAGCAGTACGTC. Amino acid sequence: CASSAGQGGEQYV. The chain combines TRBV5-4 with TRBJ2-7, with 9 nucleotides matching TRBD1. Per the germline V gene, CDR1 is SGHNT and CDR2 is YYREEE (reference sequence). Trimming cost V 4 bases and J 7 bases; bases outside gene matches: 6. CDR3 length equals 13 residues.

This clone was detected once. The chain has TRBV18 and TRBJ1-1; weak D call: TRBD1 (5 bases). CDR1 and CDR2 from the germline V gene are KGHSH and LQKENI. The CDR3 runs to 13 residues. Deletions cut 2 bases from V and 10 bases from J, with 14 bases between. The CDR3, as DNA: TGTGCCAGCTCACCAGAGACATCGGGGGGAGCTTTCTTT. Translation gives CASSPETSGGAFF.

This clone was counted between two and nine times. The chain combines TRBV18 with TRBJ1-2; D is unclear. CDR1 and CDR2 (germline): KGHSH, LQKENI. Trimming cost V 2 bases and J 0 bases, with 13 bases left between them. This CDR3 region has 16 residues. CDR3: CASSPNSPITNYGYTF. CDR3 DNA: TGTGCCAGCTCACCAAACAGCCCCATTACTAACTATGGCTACACCTTC.

The J gene is TRBJ1-1, the V gene TRBV19; a weak D match, TRBD1 (5 bases). CDR3 length equals 13 residues. The V and J ends lost 5 bases and 7 bases respectively, with 14 bases between them. CDR1 is LNHDA, CDR2 SQIVND, per germline (reference sequence). The CDR3 region has the DNA TGTGCCAGTAGTCTCAGTAGACAGTTTGAAGCTTTCTTT. This encodes CASSLSRQFEAFF. Drawing the rest from reference TRBV19 and TRBJ1-1, the complete variable domain is DGGITQSPKYLFRKEGQNVTLSCEQNLNHDAMYWYRQDPGQGLRLIYYSQIVNDFQKGDIAEGYSVSREKKESFPLTVTSAQKNPTAFYLCASSLSRQFEAFFGQGTRLTVV.

This clone was detected only a few times. The J gene is TRBJ2-7, the V gene TRBV7-6; D possibly corresponds to TRBD1 (5 bases). Germline CDR1 is SGHVS and CDR2 is FNYEAQ. The CDR3 totals 13 residues. V was pared by 1 base and J by 5 bases, with 9 bases between. The CDR3 region has the DNA TGTGCCAGCAGCTTAGTGGCGACAGACGAGCAGTACTTC. Its translation is CASSLVATDEQYF.